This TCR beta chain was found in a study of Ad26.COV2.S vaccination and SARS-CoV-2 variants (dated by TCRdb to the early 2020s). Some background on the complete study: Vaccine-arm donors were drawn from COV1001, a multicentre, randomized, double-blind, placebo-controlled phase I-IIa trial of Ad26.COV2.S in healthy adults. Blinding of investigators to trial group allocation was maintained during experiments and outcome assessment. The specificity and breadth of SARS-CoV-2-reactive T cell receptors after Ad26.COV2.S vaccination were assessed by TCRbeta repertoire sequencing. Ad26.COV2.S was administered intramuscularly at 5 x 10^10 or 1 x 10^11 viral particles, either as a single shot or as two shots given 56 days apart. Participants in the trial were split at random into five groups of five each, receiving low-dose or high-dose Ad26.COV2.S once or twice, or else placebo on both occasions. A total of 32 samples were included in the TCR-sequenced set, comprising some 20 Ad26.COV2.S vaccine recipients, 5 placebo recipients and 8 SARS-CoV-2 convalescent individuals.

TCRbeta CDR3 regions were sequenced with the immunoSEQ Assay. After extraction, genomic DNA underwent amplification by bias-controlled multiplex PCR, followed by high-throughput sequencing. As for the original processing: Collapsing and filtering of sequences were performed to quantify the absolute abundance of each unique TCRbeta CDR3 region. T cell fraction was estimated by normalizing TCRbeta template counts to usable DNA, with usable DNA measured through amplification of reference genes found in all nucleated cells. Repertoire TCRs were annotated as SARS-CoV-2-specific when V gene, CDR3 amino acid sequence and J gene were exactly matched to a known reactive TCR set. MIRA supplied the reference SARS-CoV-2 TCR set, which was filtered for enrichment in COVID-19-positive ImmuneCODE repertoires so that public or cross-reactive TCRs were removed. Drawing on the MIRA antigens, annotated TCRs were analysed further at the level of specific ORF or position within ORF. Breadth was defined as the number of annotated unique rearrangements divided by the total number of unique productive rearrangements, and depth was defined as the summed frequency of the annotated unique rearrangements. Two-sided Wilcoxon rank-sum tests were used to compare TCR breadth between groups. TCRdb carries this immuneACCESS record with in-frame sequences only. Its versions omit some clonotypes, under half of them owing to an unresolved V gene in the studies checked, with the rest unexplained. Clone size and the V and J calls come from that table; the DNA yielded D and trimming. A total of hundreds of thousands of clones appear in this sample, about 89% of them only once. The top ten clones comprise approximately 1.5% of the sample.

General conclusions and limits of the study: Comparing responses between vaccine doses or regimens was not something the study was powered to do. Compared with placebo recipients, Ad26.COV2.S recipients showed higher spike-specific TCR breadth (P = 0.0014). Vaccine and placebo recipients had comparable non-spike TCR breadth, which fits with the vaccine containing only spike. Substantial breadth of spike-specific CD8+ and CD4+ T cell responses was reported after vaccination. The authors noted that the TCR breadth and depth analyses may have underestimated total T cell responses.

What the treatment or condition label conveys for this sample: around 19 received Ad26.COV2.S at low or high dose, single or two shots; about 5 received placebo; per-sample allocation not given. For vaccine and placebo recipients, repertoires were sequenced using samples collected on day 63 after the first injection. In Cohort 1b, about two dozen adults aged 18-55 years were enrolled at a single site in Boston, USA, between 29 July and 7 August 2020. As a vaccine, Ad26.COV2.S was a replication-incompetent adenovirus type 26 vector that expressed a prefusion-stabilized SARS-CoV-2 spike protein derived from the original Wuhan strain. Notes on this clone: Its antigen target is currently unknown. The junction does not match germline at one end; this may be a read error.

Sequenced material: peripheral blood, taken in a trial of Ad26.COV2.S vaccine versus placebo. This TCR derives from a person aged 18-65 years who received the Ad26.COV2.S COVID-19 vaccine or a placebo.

The encoded CDR3 is CASSSGLRIPLYF. The sequence in DNA is TGTGCCAGCAGTTCGGGTCTACGGATCCCCCTCTACTTT. The chain links TRBV6-5 with TRBJ1-6; no D segment can be confidently identified. The CDR3 numbers 13 residues from cysteine through phenylalanine. Only CDR3 DNA remains: 39 bases, in frame from the first base. Sequences MNHEY (CDR1) and SVGAGI (CDR2) are obtained from the germline V gene.